This T cell receptor beta chain appears in the sequencing data of a study of vaccination and CD4 T cells after COVID-19. This clonotype was counted between two and nine times. Its antigen remains unidentified. V was trimmed by 4 bases and J by 5 bases, leaving 19 bases between them. The length of the CDR3 is 15 residues. Germline values: CDR1 DFQATT, CDR2 SNEGSKA (reference sequence). An Oncomine TCR Beta short-read assay was used to sequence the DNA from cultured CD4+ T cells. A single record per CDR3 protein comes from TCRdb applying MiXCR to the PCR reads. The sample has 20,000 or so distinct CDR3 sequences, 58% seen once. Noted treatment: roughly ten-day PBMC culture with coronavirus spike peptide pools or control peptides (ViraFEST assay).

The clonotype originates from a human donor who had recovered from COVID-19. The V call is TRBV20-1, the J call TRBJ2-3; possibly TRBD1 for D (6 bases). The input for sequencing was CD4+ T cells from blood, cultured in vitro, taken before SARS-CoV-2 vaccination. The DNA for the CDR3 is TGCAGTGCTACCCTGGGGACACCCCCGGGAGATACGCAGTATTTT. Protein sequence: CSATLGTPPGDTQYF.